This passage covers 8 T cell receptor beta chains from one sample sequenced in a study of molecular identifiers for immune sequencing clone quantification. From the PCR reads, TCRdb called clonotypes with MiXCR, one entry per CDR3 protein. This table holds hundreds of thousands of distinct CDR3 sequences, roughly 27% found once. Input material: naive CD8+ T cells from blood, with Jurkat cell RNA spiked in. This sample's subset: FACS-sorted CD8+CD4-CCR7+CD45RA+ naive T cells. These receptors originate from a human donor in good health. Some libraries in this study had Jurkat cell RNA spiked in.

In its sample, this clonotype was seen many times. V and J are TRBV19 and TRBJ2-7, with D maybe TRBD1 (6 bases). Germline CDR1 and CDR2: LNHDA and SQIVND (reference sequence). The CDR3 consists of 14 residues. V dropped 3 bases and J dropped 5 bases, with 14 bases sitting between them. This CDR3 is CASSIQSGEDEQYF. CDR3 DNA sequence: TGTGCCAGTAGTATTCAGTCAGGGGAAGACGAGCAGTACTTC.

Comments on this clonotype: This likely reflects a read error, since a far larger clone is one base away. This rearrangement joins TRBV28 to TRBJ2-7; TRBD1 might be the D (5 bases). The CDR3 has 12 residues. CDR1 and CDR2 from the germline V gene are MDHEN and SYDVKM. Here the CDR3 DNA reads TGTGCCAGCAGCTCGACAGAGTACGTGCAGTACTTC. Encoded protein: CASSSTEYVQYF.

This clonotype was recorded many times. The chain couples TRBV9 to TRBJ2-5; D is unresolved. This CDR3 is 13 amino acids long. Trimming took off 4 bases at V and 1 base at J, with 8 bases between the two ends. Germline-derived CDR1 and CDR2 are SGDLS and YYNGEE. The CDR3 here is CASSPPSQETQYF. The CDR3 DNA follows: TGTGCCAGCAGCCCCCCCTCCCAAGAGACCCAGTACTTC.

As regards this clonotype: Possible read error: a much larger clone is one base away. The rearrangement links TRBV13 to TRBJ2-3; D unclear. The CDR3 runs to 12 residues. The germline CDR1 and CDR2 sequences are PRHDT and FYEKMQ (reference sequence). The CDR3 protein is CVSSASTDTQYF. The CDR3 coding sequence is TGTGTCAGCAGCGCTAGCACAGATACGCAGTATTTT. Looking up the rest from reference TRBV13 and TRBJ2-3 gives the full variable domain: AAGVIQSPRHLIKEKRETATLKCYPIPRHDTVYWYQQGPGQDPQFLISFYEKMQSDKGSIPDRFSAQQFSDYHSELNMSSLELGDSALYFCVSSASTDTQYFGPGTRLTVL.

This clonotype was counted a few times. The chain carries TRBV7-8 and TRBJ2-7; possible D gene TRBD2, 5 bases. V lost 4 bases, J lost 3 bases, and 19 bases lay in between. In germline, CDR1 is SGHVS, CDR2 FQNEAQ. The CDR3 is 16 residues long. CDR3 nucleotides: TGTGCCAGCAGCTCCGAAAGGGCCCGGAGGTTCTACGAGCAGTACTTC. Encoded protein: CASSSERARRFYEQYF.

V is TRBV19 and J is TRBJ2-3, with 11 bases that match TRBD1. The CDR3 contains 13 residues. The V segment lost 7 bases and the J segment 6 bases; nucleotides outside the gene matches: 3. The germline V gene has CDR1 LNHDA and CDR2 SQIVND (reference sequence). CDR3 protein: CASTGQGADTQYF. CDR3 sequence (DNA): TGTGCCAGTACTGGACAGGGGGCTGATACGCAGTATTTT.

This clonotype was seen repeatedly, ten times or more. The rearrangement uses TRBV20-1 and TRBJ2-5; 7 bases agree with TRBD1. The CDR3 runs to 14 residues. V was clipped by 4 bases and J by 5 bases; unmatched bases: 10. Germline lookup yields CDR1 DFQATT and CDR2 SNEGSKA (reference sequence). CDR3 residues: CSATLDRVMETQYF. CDR3 coding DNA: TGCAGTGCTACCCTAGACAGGGTGATGGAGACCCAGTACTTC.

This chain uses TRBV4-1 with TRBJ2-3, with TRBD2 matching 8 bases. Trimming took 3 bases from V and 4 from J; bases not matched to a gene: 12. Germline V CDR1 and CDR2: MGHRA, YSYEKL. The CDR3 is 17 amino acids. This chain's CDR3 is CASSQDTGGPWADTQYF. The CDR3 nucleotides read TGCGCCAGCAGCCAGGACACGGGGGGGCCCTGGGCAGATACGCAGTATTTT.